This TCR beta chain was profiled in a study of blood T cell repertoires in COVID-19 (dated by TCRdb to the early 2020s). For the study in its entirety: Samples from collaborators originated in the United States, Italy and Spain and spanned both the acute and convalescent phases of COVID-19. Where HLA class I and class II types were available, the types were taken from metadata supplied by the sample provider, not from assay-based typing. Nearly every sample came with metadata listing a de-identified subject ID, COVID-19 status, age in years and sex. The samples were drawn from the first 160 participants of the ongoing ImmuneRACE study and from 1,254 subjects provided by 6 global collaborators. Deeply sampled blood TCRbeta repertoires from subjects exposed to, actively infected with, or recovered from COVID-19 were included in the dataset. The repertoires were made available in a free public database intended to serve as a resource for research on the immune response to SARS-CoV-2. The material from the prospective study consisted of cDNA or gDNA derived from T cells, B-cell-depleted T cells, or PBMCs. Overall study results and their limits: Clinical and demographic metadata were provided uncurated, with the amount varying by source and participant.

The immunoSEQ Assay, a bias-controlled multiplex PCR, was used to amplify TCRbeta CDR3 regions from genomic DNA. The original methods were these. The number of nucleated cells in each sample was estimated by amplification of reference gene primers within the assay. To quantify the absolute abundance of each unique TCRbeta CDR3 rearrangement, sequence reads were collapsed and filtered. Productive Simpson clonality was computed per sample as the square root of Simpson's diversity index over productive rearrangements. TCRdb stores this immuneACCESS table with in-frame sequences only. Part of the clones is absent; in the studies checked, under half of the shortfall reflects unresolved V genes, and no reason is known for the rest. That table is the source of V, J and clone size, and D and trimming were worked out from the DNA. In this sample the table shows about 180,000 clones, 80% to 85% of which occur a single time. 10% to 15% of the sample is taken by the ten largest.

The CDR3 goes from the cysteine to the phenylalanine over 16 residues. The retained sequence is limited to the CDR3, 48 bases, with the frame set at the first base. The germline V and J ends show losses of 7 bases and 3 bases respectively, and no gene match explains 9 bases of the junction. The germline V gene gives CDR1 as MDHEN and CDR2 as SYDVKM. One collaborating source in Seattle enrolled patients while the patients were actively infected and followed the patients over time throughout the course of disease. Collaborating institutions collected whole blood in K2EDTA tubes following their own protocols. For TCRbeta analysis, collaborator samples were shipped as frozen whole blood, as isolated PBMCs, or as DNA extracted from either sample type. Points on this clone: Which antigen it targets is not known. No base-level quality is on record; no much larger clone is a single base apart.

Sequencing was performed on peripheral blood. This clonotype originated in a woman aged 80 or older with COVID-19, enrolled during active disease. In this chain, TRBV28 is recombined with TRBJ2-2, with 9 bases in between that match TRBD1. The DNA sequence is TGTGCCAGCATCGAATCAGGGACAGGGTACACCGGGGAGCTGTTTTTT. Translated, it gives CASIESGTGYTGELFF.